A selection of T cell receptor beta chains follows, all from one sample in a study of shared clonotypes between healthy human individuals. The table came from immunoSEQ multiplex PCR; TCRdb's copy has only in-frame clones and leaves some out. The sample includes some 360,000 clones, around 70% of them seen just once. Specimen: memory CD4+ T cells sorted from blood. These receptor sequences come from a man aged 25-40 years in good health. The CDR3 runs from the conserved cysteine through the conserved F or W. D genes are given only for firm matches. For some rows the clone size is stated as once, few or many, or as a class when expanded; others skip it.

>TRBJ1-1|NA|TRBV14|NA
CASSQEAFTEAFF
TGTGCCAGCAGCCAAGAGGCCTTCACTGAAGCTTTCTTT
>TRBJ1-4|NA|TRBV10-3|NA
CASAKGRGEKLFF
TGTGCCAGCGCAAAGGGGAGAGGTGAAAAACTGTTTTTT
>TRBJ1-2|NA|TRBV6-5|NA
CASSHGQNYGYTF
TGTGCCAGCAGTCACGGACAAAACTATGGCTACACCTTC
>TRBJ1-5|NA|TRBV18|NA
CASSPSAGSNQPQHF
TGTGCCAGCTCACCATCGGCAGGGTCTAATCAGCCCCAGCATTTT
>TRBJ1-1|NA|TRBV12-5|NA
CASGLGGRYTEAFF
TGTGCTAGTGGTTTGGGCGGACGGTACACTGAAGCTTTCTTT
>TRBJ2-7|NA|TRBV5-1|TRBD1
CASSPMGQGVGEQYF
TGCGCCAGCAGCCCGATGGGACAGGGGGTGGGCGAGCAGTACTTC
>TRBJ2-5|NA|TRBV4-3|NA
CASSQFRAQETQYF
TGCGCCAGCAGCCAATTCCGGGCCCAAGAGACCCAGTACTTC
>TRBJ1-3|NA|TRBV4-3|NA
CASSQDSGSGNTIYF
TGCGCCAGCAGCCAAGATTCGGGCTCTGGAAACACCATATATTTT
>TRBJ2-1|NA|TRBV7-2|NA
CASSFQYNEQFF
TGTGCCAGCAGCTTCCAATACAATGAGCAGTTCTTC
>TRBJ2-1|NA|TRBV7-9|TRBD2
CASSLVSASGINEQFF
TGTGCCAGCAGCTTAGTATCGGCTAGCGGGATAAATGAGCAGTTCTTC
>TRBJ1-1|NA|TRBV6-1|NA
CASSRTVNTEAFF
TGTGCCAGCAGTCGGACCGTGAACACTGAAGCTTTCTTT
>TRBJ2-1|few|TRBV28|TRBD1
CASIHRGPGYEQFF
TGTGCCAGCATCCACAGGGGGCCCGGCTATGAGCAGTTCTTC
>TRBJ2-1|NA|TRBV30|NA
CAREGGANNEQFF
TGTGCCCGGGAAGGCGGAGCCAACAATGAGCAGTTCTTC
>TRBJ2-7|NA|TRBV5-1|TRBD2
CASSSLGGGAGEQYF
TGCGCCAGCAGCTCCCTCGGGGGAGGGGCCGGGGAGCAGTACTTC
>TRBJ2-7|few|TRBV28|TRBD2
CASSVLGTSGNSPYEQYF
TGTGCCAGCAGCGTTTTGGGGACTAGCGGGAACTCACCCTACGAGCAGTACTTC
>TRBJ1-4|NA|TRBV28|NA
CASSLGRSNEKLFF
TGTGCCAGCAGTTTGGGGAGATCTAATGAAAAACTGTTTTTT
>TRBJ2-7|many|TRBV21-1|NA
CASSGHAAPYEQYF
TGTGCCAGCAGCGGGCATGCAGCCCCCTACGAGCAGTACTTC
>TRBJ2-1|NA|TRBV10-3|TRBD2
CAISVSQGLASNEQFF
TGTGCCATCAGTGTGTCCCAGGGACTAGCTTCTAATGAGCAGTTCTTC
>TRBJ2-7|NA|TRBV6-5|NA
CASSYLFRGGEQYF
TGTGCCAGCAGTTACTTATTTCGGGGTGGGGAGCAGTACTTC
>TRBJ1-1|NA|TRBV4-3|TRBD1
CASSQATGVVNTEAFF
TGCGCCAGCAGCCAAGCAACAGGGGTGGTGAACACTGAAGCTTTCTTT
>TRBJ2-2|many|TRBV19|NA
CATADANTGELFF
TGTGCCACCGCAGATGCGAACACCGGGGAGCTGTTTTTT